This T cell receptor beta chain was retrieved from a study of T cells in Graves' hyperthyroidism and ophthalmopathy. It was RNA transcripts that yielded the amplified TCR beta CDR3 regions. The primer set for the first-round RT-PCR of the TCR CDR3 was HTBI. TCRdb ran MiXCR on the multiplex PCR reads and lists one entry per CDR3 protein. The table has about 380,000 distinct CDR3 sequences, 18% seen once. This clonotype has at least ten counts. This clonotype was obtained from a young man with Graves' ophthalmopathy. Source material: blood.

CDR3 DNA sequence: TGTGCCAGCAGTGAGATTGCGGGACAGGGAAACAATGAGCAGTTCTTC. Protein: CASSEIAGQGNNEQFF. This chain joins TRBV6-1 and TRBJ2-1, with 9 bases fitting TRBD1. The CDR3 has 16 residues. The germline V gene encodes CDR1 MNHNS and CDR2 SASEGT. The V gene end was trimmed by 3 bases and the J gene end by 5 bases; junction bases not matched to a gene: 8.